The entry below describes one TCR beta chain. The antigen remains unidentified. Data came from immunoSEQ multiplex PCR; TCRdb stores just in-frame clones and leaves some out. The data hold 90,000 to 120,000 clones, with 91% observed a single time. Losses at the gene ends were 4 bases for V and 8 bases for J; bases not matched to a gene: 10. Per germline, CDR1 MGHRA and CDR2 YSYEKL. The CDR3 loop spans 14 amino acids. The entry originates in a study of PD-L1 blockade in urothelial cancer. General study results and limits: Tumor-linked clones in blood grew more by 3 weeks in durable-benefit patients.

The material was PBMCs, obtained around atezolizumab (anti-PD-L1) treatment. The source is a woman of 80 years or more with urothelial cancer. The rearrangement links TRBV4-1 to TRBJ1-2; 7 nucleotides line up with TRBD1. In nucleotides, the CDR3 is TGCGCCAGCAGCCTGCAAACCGGGACAGAGGGCTACACCTTC. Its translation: CASSLQTGTEGYTF.